Listed here are 3 T cell receptor beta chains from one sample, sequenced in a study of T cell responses to AZD1222 COVID-19 vaccine. Profiled with immunoSEQ multiplex PCR; TCRdb holds only in-frame clones, not every one. The sample includes roughly 150,000 clones, 90% of them seen just once. The material was peripheral blood, obtained 28 days after the second AZD1222 dose. Source of these receptors: an adult who received the AZD1222 COVID-19 vaccine.

The chain recombines TRBV18 with TRBJ2-7; D possibly corresponds to TRBD1 (6 bases). Germline V gene lookup returns CDR1 KGHSH and CDR2 LQKENI. The V gene lost 3 bases and the J gene lost 3 bases, with 9 bases spanning the gap. The CDR3 has 13 amino acids. The CDR3 protein is CASSPGHFYEQYF. DNA of the CDR3: TGTGCCAGCTCACCGGGACATTTCTACGAGCAGTACTTC.

The chain carries TRBV7-6 and TRBJ2-2, with D unclear. There are 11 residues in the CDR3. Trimming stripped 2 bases from V and 6 bases from J, with 1 base between. The germline CDR1 and CDR2 sequences are SGHVS and FNYEAQ. The CDR3 DNA is TGTGCCAGCAGCTTACCCGGGGAGCTGTTTTTT. Amino acids: CASSLPGELFF. The entire variable domain, with the rest obtained from reference TRBV7-6 and TRBJ2-2, is as follows: GAGVSQSPRYKVTKRGQDVALRCDPISGHVSLYWYRQALGQGPEFLTYFNYEAQQDKSGLPNDRFSAERPEGSISTLTIQRTEQRDSAMYRCASSLPGELFFGEGSRLTVL.

The V and J genes are TRBV28 and TRBJ2-7; no firm D call. The germline V gene encodes CDR1 MDHEN and CDR2 SYDVKM. V was clipped by 3 bases and J by 4 bases, with 7 bases between them. The CDR3 covers 12 residues. The chain's CDR3 is CASSLAGYEQYF. The CDR3, as DNA: TGTGCCAGCAGTTTGGCTGGGTACGAGCAGTACTTC.